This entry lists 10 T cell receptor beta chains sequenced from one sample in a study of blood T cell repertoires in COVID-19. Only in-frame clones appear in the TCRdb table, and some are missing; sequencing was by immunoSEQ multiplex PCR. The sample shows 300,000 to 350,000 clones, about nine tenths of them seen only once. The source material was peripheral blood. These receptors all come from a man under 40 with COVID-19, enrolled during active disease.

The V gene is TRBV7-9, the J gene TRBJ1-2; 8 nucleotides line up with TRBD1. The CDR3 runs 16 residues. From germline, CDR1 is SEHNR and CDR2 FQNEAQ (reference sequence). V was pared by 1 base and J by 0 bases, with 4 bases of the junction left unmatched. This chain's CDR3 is CASSLVGQGPNYGYTF. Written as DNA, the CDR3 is TGTGCCAGCAGCTTAGTTGGACAGGGACCTAACTATGGCTACACCTTC.

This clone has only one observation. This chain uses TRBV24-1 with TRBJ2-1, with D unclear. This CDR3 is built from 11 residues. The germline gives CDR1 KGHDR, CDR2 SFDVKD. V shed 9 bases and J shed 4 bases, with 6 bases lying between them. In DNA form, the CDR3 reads TGTGCCACCGGTCTATACAATGAGCAGTTCTTC. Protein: CATGLYNEQFF.

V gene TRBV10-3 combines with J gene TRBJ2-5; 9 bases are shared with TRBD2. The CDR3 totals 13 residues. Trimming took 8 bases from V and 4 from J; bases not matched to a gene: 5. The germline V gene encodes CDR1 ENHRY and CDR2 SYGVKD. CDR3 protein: CAISSGTVETQYF. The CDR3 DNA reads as TGTGCCATCTCTAGCGGGACCGTAGAGACCCAGTACTTC.

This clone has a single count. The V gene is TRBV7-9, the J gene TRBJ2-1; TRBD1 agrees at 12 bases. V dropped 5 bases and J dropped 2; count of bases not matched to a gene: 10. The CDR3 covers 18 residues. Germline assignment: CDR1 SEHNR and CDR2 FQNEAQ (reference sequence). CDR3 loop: CASSLGQGARSPYNEQFF. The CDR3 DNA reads TGTGCCAGCAGCCTGGGACAGGGGGCGCGGTCCCCCTACAATGAGCAGTTCTTC.

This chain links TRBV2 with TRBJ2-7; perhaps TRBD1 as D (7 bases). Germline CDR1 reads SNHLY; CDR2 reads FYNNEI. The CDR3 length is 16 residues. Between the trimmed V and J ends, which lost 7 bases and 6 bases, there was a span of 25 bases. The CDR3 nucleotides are TGTGCCAGCATCGAGGGCGGAGCAGGGGGGACGGGCGAGCAGTACTTC. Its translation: CASIEGGAGGTGEQYF. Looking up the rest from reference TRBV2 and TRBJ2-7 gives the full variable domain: EPEVTQTPSHQVTQMGQEVILRCVPISNHLYFYWYRQILGQKVEFLVSFYNNEISEKSEIFDDQFSVERPDGSNFTLKIRSTKLEDSAMYFCASIEGGAGGTGEQYFGPGTRLTVT.

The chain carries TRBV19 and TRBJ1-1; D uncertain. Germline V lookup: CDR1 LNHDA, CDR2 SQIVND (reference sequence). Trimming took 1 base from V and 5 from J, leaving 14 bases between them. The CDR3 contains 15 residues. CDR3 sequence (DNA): TGTGCCAGTAGTATAGTGGAGGGTGGTCGGACTGAAGCTTTCTTT. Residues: CASSIVEGGRTEAFF.

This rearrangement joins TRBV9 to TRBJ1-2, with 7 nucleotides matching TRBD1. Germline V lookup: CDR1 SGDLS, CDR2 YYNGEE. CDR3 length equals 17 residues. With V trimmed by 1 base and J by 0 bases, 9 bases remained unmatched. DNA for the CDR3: TGTGCCAGCAGCGTAAGTGCCCAGGGGGTTGCTAACTATGGCTACACCTTC. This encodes CASSVSAQGVANYGYTF. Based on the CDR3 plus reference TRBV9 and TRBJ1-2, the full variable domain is DSGVTQTPKHLITATGQRVTLRCSPRSGDLSVYWYQQSLDQGLQFLIQYYNGEERAKGNILERFSAQQFPDLHSELNLSSLELGDSALYFCASSVSAQGVANYGYTFGSGTRLTVV.

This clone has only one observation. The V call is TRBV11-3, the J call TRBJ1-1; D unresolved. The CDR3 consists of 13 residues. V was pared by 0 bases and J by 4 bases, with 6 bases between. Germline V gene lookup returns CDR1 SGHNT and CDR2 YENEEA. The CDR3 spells CASSLEGSTEAFF. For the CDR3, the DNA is TGTGCCAGCAGCTTAGAGGGGAGCACTGAAGCTTTCTTT.

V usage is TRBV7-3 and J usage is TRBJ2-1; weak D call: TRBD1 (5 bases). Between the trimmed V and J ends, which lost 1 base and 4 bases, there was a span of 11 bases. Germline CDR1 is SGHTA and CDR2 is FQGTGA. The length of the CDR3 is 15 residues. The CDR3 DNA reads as TGTGCCAGCAGCTTAAGGGGCAGGAGTTACAATGAGCAGTTCTTC. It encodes CASSLRGRSYNEQFF.

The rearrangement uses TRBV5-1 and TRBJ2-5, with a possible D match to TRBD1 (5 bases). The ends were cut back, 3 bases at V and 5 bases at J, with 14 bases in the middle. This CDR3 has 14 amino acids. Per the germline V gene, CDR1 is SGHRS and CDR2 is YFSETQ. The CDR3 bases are TGCGCCAGCAGCTCAGACAGACCGCCGGAGACCCAGTACTTC. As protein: CASSSDRPPETQYF.